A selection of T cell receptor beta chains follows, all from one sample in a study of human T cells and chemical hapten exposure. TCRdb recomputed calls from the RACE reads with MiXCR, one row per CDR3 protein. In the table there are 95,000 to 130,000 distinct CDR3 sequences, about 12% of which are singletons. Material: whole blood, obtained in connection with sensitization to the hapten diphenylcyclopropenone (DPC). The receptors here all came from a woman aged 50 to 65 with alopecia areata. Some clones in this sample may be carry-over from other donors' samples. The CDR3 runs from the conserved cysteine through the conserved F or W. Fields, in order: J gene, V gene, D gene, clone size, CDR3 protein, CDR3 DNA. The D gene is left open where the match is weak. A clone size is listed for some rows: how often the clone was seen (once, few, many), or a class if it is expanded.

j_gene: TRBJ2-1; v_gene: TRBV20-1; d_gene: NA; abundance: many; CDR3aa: CSADPTSLGNEQFF; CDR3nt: TGCAGTGCAGACCCTACTAGCCTCGGCAATGAGCAGTTCTTC
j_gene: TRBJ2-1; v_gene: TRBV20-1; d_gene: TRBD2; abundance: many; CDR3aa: CRATPGLAVYNEQFF; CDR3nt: TGCAGAGCCACACCGGGACTAGCGGTTTACAATGAGCAGTTCTTC
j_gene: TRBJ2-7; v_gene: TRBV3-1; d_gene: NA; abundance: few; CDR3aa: CASSRSASYEQYF; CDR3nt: TGTGCCAGCAGCCGATCGGCCTCCTACGAGCAGTACTTC
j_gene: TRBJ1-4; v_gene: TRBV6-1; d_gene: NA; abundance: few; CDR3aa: CASSEKGLGQTGKLFF; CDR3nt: TGTGCCAGCAGTGAGAAGGGGCTGGGGCAGACGGGGAAACTGTTTTTT
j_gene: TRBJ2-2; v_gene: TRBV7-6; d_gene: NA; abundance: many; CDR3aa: CASSGVTGELFF; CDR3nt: TGTGCCAGCTCCGGGGTAACCGGGGAGCTGTTTTTT
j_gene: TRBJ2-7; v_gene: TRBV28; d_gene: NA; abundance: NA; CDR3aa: CASSPTPEDHEQYF; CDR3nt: TGTGCCAGCAGCCCTACACCTGAGGACCACGAGCAGTACTTC
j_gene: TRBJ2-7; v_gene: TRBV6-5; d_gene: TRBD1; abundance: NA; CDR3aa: CASSVPGTGSYEQYF; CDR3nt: TGTGCCAGCAGTGTCCCCGGGACAGGGAGCTACGAGCAGTACTTC
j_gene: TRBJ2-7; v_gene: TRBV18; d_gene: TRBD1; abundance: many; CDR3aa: CASSPFRDRPYEQYF; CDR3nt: TGTGCCAGCTCACCTTTCCGGGACAGACCTTACGAGCAGTACTTC
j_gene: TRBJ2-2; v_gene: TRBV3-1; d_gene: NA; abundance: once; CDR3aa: CASSLRTLVTGELFF; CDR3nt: TGTGCCAGCAGCTTGAGGACACTAGTAACCGGGGAGCTGTTTTTT
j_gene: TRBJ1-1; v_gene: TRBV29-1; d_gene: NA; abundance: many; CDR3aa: CSVGLNTEAFF; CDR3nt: TGCAGCGTTGGGTTGAACACTGAAGCTTTCTTT
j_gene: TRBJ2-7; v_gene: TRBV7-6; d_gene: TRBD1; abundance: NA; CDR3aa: CASSERTGPYEQYF; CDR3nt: TGTGCCAGCAGCGAGAGGACAGGGCCCTACGAGCAGTACTTC
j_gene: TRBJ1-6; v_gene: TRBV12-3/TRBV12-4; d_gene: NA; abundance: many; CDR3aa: CASSFRGASGSPLHF; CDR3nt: TGTGCCAGCAGTTTTCGGGGGGCGTCGGGGTCACCCCTCCACTTT
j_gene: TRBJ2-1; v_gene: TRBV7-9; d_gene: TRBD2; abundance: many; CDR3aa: CASSLSGGMYNEQFF; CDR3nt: TGTGCCAGCAGCTTAAGCGGGGGGATGTACAATGAGCAGTTCTTC
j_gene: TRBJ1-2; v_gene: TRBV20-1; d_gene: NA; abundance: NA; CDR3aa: CSARGDSFNYGYTF; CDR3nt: TGCAGTGCTAGAGGCGACAGTTTTAACTATGGCTACACCTTC
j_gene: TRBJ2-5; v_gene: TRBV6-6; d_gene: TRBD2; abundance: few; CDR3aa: CASSSGGAETQYF; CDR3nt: TGTGCCAGCAGTTCCGGGGGGGCAGAGACCCAGTACTTC
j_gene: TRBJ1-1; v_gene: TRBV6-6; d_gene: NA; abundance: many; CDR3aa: CASSYIGRGDPEAFF; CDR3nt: TGTGCCAGCAGTTACATAGGCAGGGGCGACCCTGAAGCTTTCTTT
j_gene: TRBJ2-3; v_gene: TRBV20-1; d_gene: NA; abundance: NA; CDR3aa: CSARVSGTAGRDTQYF; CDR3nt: TGCAGTGCTAGAGTATCGGGGACGGCCGGGAGAGATACGCAGTATTTT
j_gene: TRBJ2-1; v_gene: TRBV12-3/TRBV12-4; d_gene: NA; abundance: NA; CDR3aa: CASSYFGSYNEQFF; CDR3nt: TGTGCCAGCAGCTACTTTGGCTCCTACAATGAGCAGTTCTTC
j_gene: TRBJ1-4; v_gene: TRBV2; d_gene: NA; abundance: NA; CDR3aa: CASSDMQGGKLFF; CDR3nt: TGTGCCAGCAGTGATATGCAGGGCGGAAAACTGTTTTTT
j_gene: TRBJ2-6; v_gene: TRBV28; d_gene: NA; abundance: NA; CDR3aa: CATCRGLGANVLTF; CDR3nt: TGTGCCACCTGTCGGGGCCTGGGGGCCAACGTCCTGACTTTC
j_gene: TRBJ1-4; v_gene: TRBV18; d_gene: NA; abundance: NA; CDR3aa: CASSPGTPNEKLFF; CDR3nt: TGTGCCAGCTCACCAGGGACACCTAATGAAAAACTGTTTTTT
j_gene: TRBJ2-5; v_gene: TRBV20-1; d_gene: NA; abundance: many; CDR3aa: CSAPETQYF; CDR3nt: TGCAGTGCTCCAGAGACCCAGTACTTC
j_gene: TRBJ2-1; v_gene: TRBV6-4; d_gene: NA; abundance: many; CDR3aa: CASTPGPFTRDEQFF; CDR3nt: TGTGCCAGCACTCCGGGACCTTTTACTCGCGATGAGCAGTTCTTC
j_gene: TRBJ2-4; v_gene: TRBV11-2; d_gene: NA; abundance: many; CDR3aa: CASSHGSQPLRVQNIQYF; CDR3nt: TGTGCCAGCAGCCATGGGTCCCAACCCCTGCGGGTCCAAAACATTCAGTACTTC
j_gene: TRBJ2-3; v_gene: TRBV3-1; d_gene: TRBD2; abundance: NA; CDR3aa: CASSQRTVPGGLAGVEDTQYF; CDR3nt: TGTGCCAGCAGCCAGCGGACAGTCCCAGGGGGACTAGCGGGAGTTGAAGATACGCAGTATTTT
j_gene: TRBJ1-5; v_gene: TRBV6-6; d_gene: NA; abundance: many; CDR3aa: CASRTGRNSNQPQHF; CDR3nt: TGTGCCAGCAGAACAGGCCGGAACAGCAATCAGCCCCAGCATTTT
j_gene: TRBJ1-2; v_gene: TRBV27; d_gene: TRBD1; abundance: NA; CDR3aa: CASSSTGYSDGYTF; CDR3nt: TGTGCCAGCAGTTCGACAGGGTATTCTGATGGCTACACCTTC
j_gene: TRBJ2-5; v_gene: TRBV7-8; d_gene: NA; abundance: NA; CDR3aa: CASSLGTPLGQETQYF; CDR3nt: TGTGCCAGCAGCTTGGGGACTCCTTTGGGGCAAGAGACCCAGTACTTC
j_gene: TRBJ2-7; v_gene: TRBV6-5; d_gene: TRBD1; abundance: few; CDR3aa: CASSYSGQGANEQYF; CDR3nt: TGTGCCAGCAGTTACTCAGGGCAGGGGGCTAACGAGCAGTACTTC
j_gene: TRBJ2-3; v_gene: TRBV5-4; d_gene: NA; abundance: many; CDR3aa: CASSLDRDSTDTQYF; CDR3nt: TGTGCCAGCAGCTTGGACAGGGATAGCACAGATACGCAGTATTTT
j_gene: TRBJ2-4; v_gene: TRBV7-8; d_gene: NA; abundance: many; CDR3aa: CASSLQGIGNIQYF; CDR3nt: TGTGCCAGCAGCTTACAGGGGATCGGAAACATTCAGTACTTC
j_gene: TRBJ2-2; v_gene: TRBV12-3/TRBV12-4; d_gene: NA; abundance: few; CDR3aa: CASSSQLGGELFF; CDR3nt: TGTGCCAGCAGTTCCCAACTCGGAGGGGAGCTGTTTTTT
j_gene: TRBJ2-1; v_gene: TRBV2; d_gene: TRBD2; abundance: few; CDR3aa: CASSEQRGTYNEQFF; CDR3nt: TGTGCCAGCAGTGAACAGCGGGGGACCTACAATGAGCAGTTCTTC
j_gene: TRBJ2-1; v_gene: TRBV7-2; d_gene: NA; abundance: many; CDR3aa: CASSLISAGLGEQLF; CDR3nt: TGTGCCAGCAGCTTAATCTCGGCAGGGTTGGGTGAGCAGCTCTTC
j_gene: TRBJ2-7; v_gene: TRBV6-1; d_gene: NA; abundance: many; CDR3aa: CASRGFQGGNYEQYF; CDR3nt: TGTGCCAGCAGGGGGTTCCAGGGCGGAAACTACGAGCAGTACTTC
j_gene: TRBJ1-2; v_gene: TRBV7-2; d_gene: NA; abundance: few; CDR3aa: CASSLTSGQGNGYTF; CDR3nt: TGTGCCAGCAGCCTCACGTCAGGGCAGGGGAATGGCTACACCTTC
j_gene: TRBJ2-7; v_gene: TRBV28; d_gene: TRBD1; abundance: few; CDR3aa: CASTDSLGQGFPYEQYF; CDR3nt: TGTGCCAGCACCGATAGCCTGGGACAGGGGTTCCCCTACGAGCAGTACTTC
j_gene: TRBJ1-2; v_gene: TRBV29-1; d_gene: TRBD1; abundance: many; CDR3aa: CTTQGASYGYTF; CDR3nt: TGCACCACCCAGGGGGCTTCCTACGGCTACACCTTC
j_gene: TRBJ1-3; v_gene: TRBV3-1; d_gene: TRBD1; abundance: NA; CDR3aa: CASSPPGGTGNTIYF; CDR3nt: TGTGCCAGCAGCCCTCCAGGGGGAACTGGAAACACCATATATTTT
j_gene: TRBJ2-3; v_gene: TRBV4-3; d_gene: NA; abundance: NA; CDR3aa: CASSQDLSGVDTQYF; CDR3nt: TGCGCCAGCAGCCAAGATTTATCCGGGGTGGATACGCAGTATTTT
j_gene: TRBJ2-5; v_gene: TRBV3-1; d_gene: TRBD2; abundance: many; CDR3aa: CASSKLAGQQETQYF; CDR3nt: TGTGCCAGCAGCAAACTAGCGGGACAGCAAGAGACCCAGTACTTC
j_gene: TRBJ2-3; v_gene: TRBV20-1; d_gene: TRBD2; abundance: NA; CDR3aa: CSARREGDTQYF; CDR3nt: TGCAGTGCTCGACGGGAGGGAGATACGCAGTATTTT
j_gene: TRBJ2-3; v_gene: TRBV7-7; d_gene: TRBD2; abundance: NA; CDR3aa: CASSLTTSGPQYF; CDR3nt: TGTGCCAGCTCCCTCACTACTAGCGGGCCGCAGTATTTT
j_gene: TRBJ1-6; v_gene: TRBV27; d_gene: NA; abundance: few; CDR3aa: CASSPRTAHSPLHF; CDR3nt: TGTGCCAGCAGTCCGAGGACAGCGCATTCACCCCTCCACTTT
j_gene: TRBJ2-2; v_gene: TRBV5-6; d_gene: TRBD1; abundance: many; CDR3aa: CASSKGQLYTGELFF; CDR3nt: TGTGCCAGCAGCAAGGGACAGCTATACACCGGGGAGCTGTTTTTT
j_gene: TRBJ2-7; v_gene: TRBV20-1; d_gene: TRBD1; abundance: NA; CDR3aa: CSARETGNSYEQYF; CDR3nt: TGCAGTGCTAGAGAGACAGGGAACTCCTACGAGCAGTACTTC
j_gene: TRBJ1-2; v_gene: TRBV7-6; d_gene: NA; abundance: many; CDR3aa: CASSPGGPYGYTF; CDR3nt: TGTGCCAGCAGCCCCGGGGGACCCTATGGCTACACCTTC
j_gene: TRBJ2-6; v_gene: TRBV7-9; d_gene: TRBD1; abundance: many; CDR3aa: CASSLGTGESGANVLTF; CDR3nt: TGTGCCAGCAGCCTGGGGACAGGGGAGTCCGGGGCCAACGTCCTGACTTTC